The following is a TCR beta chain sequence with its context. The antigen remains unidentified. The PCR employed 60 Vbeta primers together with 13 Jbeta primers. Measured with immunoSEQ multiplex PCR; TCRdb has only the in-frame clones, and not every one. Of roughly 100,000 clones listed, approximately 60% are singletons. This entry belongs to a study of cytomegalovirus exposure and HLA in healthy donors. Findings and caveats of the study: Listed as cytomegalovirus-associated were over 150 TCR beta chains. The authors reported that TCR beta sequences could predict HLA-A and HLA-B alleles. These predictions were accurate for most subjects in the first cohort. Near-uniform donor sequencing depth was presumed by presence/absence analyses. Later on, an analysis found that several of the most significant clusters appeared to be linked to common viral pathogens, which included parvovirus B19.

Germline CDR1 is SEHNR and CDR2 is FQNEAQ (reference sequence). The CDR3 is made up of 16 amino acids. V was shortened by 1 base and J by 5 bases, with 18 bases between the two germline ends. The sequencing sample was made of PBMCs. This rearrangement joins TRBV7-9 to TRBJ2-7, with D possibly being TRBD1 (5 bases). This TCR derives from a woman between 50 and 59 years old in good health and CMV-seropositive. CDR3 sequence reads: CASSLDPGLGVDEQYF. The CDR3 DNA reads TGTGCCAGCAGCTTAGACCCAGGTTTAGGGGTCGACGAGCAGTACTTC.